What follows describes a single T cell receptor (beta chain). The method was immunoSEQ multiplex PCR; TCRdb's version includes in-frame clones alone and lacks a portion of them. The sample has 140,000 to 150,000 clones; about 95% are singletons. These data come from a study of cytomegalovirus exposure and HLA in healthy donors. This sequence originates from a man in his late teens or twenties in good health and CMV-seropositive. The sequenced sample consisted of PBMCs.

CDR3 region: CASSPRLVRAGELFF. Here the CDR3 DNA reads TGTGCCAGCAGCCCGCGACTAGTTAGGGCCGGGGAGCTGTTTTTT. The rearrangement links TRBV28 to TRBJ2-2; weak D call: TRBD2 (6 bases). From germline, CDR1 is MDHEN and CDR2 SYDVKM. The CDR3 is made up of 15 amino acids. V lost 6 bases, J lost 6 bases, and 17 bases lay in between.